This TCR beta chain appears in the sequencing data of a study of blood T cell repertoires in COVID-19 (dated by TCRdb to the early 2020s). About the study as a whole: Collaborator samples came from the United States, Italy and Spain and covered acute and convalescent phases of COVID-19. Samples were obtained from the ongoing ImmuneRACE study (first 160 participants) and from about 1,300 subjects provided by 6 global collaborators. HLA class I and class II types, where available, came from metadata supplied by the sample provider rather than from assay-based typing. Nearly every sample came with metadata listing a de-identified subject ID, COVID-19 status, age in years and sex. The material from the prospective study consisted of cDNA or gDNA derived from T cells, B-cell-depleted T cells, or PBMCs. A freely available public database, intended as a resource for researchers studying the immune response to SARS-CoV-2, is where the repertoires were released. Deeply sampled blood TCRbeta repertoires from subjects exposed to, actively infected with, or recovered from COVID-19 were included in the dataset.

Whole blood was collected in K2EDTA tubes by collaborating institutions according to the institutions' own protocols. Collaborator samples were shipped for TCRbeta analysis as frozen whole blood, isolated PBMCs, or DNA extracted from either sample type. Overall study outcomes, separate from this receptor: Clinical and demographic metadata were provided uncurated, with the amount varying by source and participant.

Comment on this clone: No antigen is known for it. The sample holds no much larger clone one base away, and base qualities are not on file.

The cysteine opens and the phenylalanine closes a CDR3 of 15 amino acids. The entry retains the CDR3 DNA only, 45 bases that are in frame from base 1. From a lookup of the germline V gene, CDR1 and CDR2 are MDHEN and SYDVKM. V has 7 bases trimmed and J has 4 bases trimmed; junction bases matching no gene number 9. The immunoSEQ Assay, a bias-controlled multiplex PCR, was used to amplify TCRbeta CDR3 regions from genomic DNA. The published analysis was carried out like this. Within the assay, amplification of reference gene primers was used to estimate how many nucleated cells each sample contained. To quantify the absolute abundance of each unique TCRbeta CDR3 rearrangement, sequence reads were collapsed and filtered. For each sample, productive Simpson clonality was calculated as the square root of Simpson's diversity index across productive rearrangements. The table comes from immuneACCESS by way of TCRdb, which keeps in-frame sequences with V and J called. Part of the clones is missing from these tables; in studies checked, under half for an unresolved V gene and the rest for unknown reasons. V and J calls plus clone size are reproduced from that table; the DNA served to infer D and trimming. Here the sample has 120,000 or so clones; about 80% occur a single time. The ten largest account for roughly 12% of the sample.

The V and J segments used are TRBV28 and TRBJ1-4; 7 junctional bases match TRBD1. Sequenced input: peripheral blood. This sequence originates from a man in his sixties with acute or convalescent COVID-19. The CDR3 protein is CASNRRGQLNEKLFF. The DNA reads as follows: TGTGCCAGCAATCGACGGGGACAGCTTAATGAAAAACTGTTTTTT.